The following is a T cell receptor beta chain sequence with its context. What it recognizes is unknown. The data stem from a study of cytomegalovirus exposure and HLA in healthy donors. Broader study findings: Prior analysis indicated that the majority of TCR beta V segments exhibited productivity approximately 90% or approximately 30% of the time.

It was with 60 Vbeta and 13 Jbeta primers that the PCR ran. This table comes from immunoSEQ multiplex PCR, and its TCRdb copy is limited to in-frame clones, with some not included. This repertoire shows 190,000 or so clones, around 86% found once; its top ten account for 1.6%. V lost 7 bases, J lost 5 bases, and 15 bases lay in between. Germline CDR1 reads SGHRS; CDR2 reads YFSETQ. The CDR3 runs 13 residues. Sequencing was done on a sample of PBMCs. The sequence derives from a man between 50 and 59 years old in good health and CMV-seronegative. This chain connects TRBV5-1 to TRBJ1-1; D might be TRBD1 (5 bases). The CDR3 protein is CASSGVPGTEAFF. The CDR3 nucleotides read TGCGCCAGCTCGGGGGTCCCGGGAACTGAAGCTTTCTTT.